These T cell receptor beta chains were read from a single sample in a study of T cells in Graves' hyperthyroidism and ophthalmopathy. TCRdb ran MiXCR on the multiplex PCR reads and lists one entry per CDR3 protein. The sample has about 560,000 distinct CDR3 sequences, 46% seen once. Sequences were obtained from peripheral blood or thyroid tissue (not recorded which). These TCRs come from a woman aged 18-29 years with Graves' hyperthyroidism. Both conserved end residues are part of each CDR3. A D gene is named only where the DNA matches it firmly. The size field is filled for only some rows; it gives once, few, many or a size class.

d_call,v_call,j_call,clone_size,cdr3_aa,cdr3_nt
TRBD1,TRBV5-5,TRBJ1-2,few,CASSQTGQWGYGYTF,TGTGCCAGCAGCCAAACGGGACAGTGGGGCTATGGCTACACCTTC
.,TRBV7-8,TRBJ1-1,.,CASSSGTSNTEAFF,TGTGCCAGCAGCTCCGGGACTTCTAACACTGAAGCTTTCTTT
.,TRBV2,TRBJ1-4,many,CASSEQGREKLFF,TGTGCCAGCAGTGAACAGGGGAGGGAAAAACTGTTTTTT
.,TRBV24-1,TRBJ2-3,.,CATSDTLNGKADTQYF,TGTGCCACCAGTGATACGTTGAACGGAAAAGCAGATACGCAGTATTTT
TRBD1,TRBV7-9,TRBJ1-5,many,CASSTGTGPRDQPQHF,TGTGCCAGCAGCACGGGGACAGGGCCTCGAGATCAGCCCCAGCATTTT
TRBD1,TRBV2,TRBJ1-2,.,CASSVGDRVGYTF,TGTGCCAGCAGTGTAGGGGACAGGGTTGGCTACACCTTC
.,TRBV2,TRBJ1-5,.,CASSGEQGNGNQPQHF,TGTGCCAGCAGTGGAGAACAGGGAAATGGCAATCAGCCCCAGCATTTT
.,TRBV5-8,TRBJ1-4,.,CASSLTARDEKLFF,TGTGCCAGCAGCCTAACTGCCAGGGATGAAAAACTGTTTTTT
.,TRBV7-9,TRBJ2-7,many,CASGLDFYEQYF,TGTGCCAGCGGTTTGGACTTCTACGAGCAGTACTTC
.,TRBV25-1,TRBJ2-5,few,CARVSGPQETQYF,TGTGCCCGGGTCAGTGGGCCACAAGAGACCCAGTACTTC
.,TRBV10-3,TRBJ1-5,.,CASSVNRDQPQHF,TGTGCCAGCAGTGTCAACAGGGACCAGCCCCAGCATTTT
TRBD1,TRBV12-3/TRBV12-4,TRBJ2-7,few,CASSPSLQGYEQYF,TGTGCCAGCAGCCCTAGCCTACAGGGGTACGAGCAGTACTTC
.,TRBV10-1,TRBJ2-7,few,CASSEVLNPYEQYF,TGCGCCAGCAGTGAAGTCTTGAACCCCTACGAGCAGTACTTC
.,TRBV7-2,TRBJ1-5,many,CASSLTGKQPQHF,TGTGCCAGCAGCTTAACGGGGAAGCAGCCCCAGCATTTT
TRBD2,TRBV7-8,TRBJ2-7,.,CASSLALADEQYF,TGTGCCAGCAGCTTAGCGCTAGCGGACGAGCAGTACTTC
.,TRBV7-9,TRBJ2-5,.,CASSFGHTGQLETQYF,TGTGCCAGCAGCTTCGGGCACACCGGGCAATTGGAGACCCAGTACTTC
.,TRBV12-3/TRBV12-4,TRBJ2-7,many,CASSLRGDGYEQYF,TGTGCCAGCAGTTTGCGAGGGGACGGGTACGAGCAGTACTTC
.,TRBV10-3,TRBJ2-7,once,CAISQASRANYEQYF,TGTGCCATCAGCCAAGCATCCAGGGCCAACTACGAGCAGTACTTC
TRBD1,TRBV2,TRBJ1-5,few,CASSRDRVGGNQPQHF,TGTGCCAGCAGTCGAGACAGGGTGGGTGGCAATCAGCCCCAGCATTTT
TRBD1,TRBV11-1,TRBJ1-2,.,CASTHGTGLYGYTF,TGTGCCAGCACCCATGGGACAGGGTTATATGGCTACACCTTC
.,TRBV7-9,TRBJ2-2,many,CARGETSNTGELFF,TGTGCCAGGGGGGAGACATCGAACACCGGGGAGCTGTTTTTT
.,TRBV7-3,TRBJ1-5,.,CASSPQGRASNQPQHF,TGCGCCAGCAGCCCCCAGGGGAGGGCGAGCAATCAGCCCCAGCATTTT
.,TRBV29-1,TRBJ2-7,many,CSVEADSYEQYF,TGCAGCGTTGAAGCGGACTCCTACGAGCAGTACTTC
TRBD1,TRBV2,TRBJ1-1,.,CAGSSGQGAQAFF,TGCGCCGGCAGCTCGGGACAGGGGGCACAAGCTTTCTTT
.,TRBV7-6,TRBJ2-3,few,CASSLGVDTQYF,TGTGCCAGCAGCTTAGGTGTAGATACGCAGTATTTT
TRBD2,TRBV20-1,TRBJ2-7,few,CSAPSLIAGGSYEQYF,TGCAGTGCCCCATCCCTGATAGCGGGAGGCTCCTACGAGCAGTACTTC
.,TRBV7-9,TRBJ2-7,.,CASSLEQGTYEQYF,TGTGCCAGCAGCTTAGAACAGGGAACCTACGAGCAGTACTTC
.,TRBV29-1,TRBJ1-1,few,CSGLNTEAFF,TGCAGCGGCCTGAACACTGAAGCTTTCTTT
.,TRBV14,TRBJ2-7,few,CASSQEQTYEQYF,TGTGCCAGCAGCCAAGAGCAGACCTACGAGCAGTACTTC
.,TRBV19,TRBJ1-5,.,CASTLSGQPQHF,TGTGCCAGTACCCTTTCGGGACAGCCCCAGCATTTT
.,TRBV7-4,TRBJ1-2,.,CASSFDVPPPPVDGYTF,TGTGCCAGCAGTTTTGATGTCCCCCCTCCTCCGGTCGATGGCTACACCTTC
.,TRBV7-6,TRBJ2-7,few,CASSSSGSPYEQYF,TGTGCCAGCAGCTCCTCGGGGAGTCCCTACGAGCAGTACTTC
.,TRBV7-2,TRBJ2-7,few,CASSSSLSYEQYF,TGTGCCAGCAGCTCCTCACTAAGCTACGAGCAGTACTTC
.,TRBV7-9,TRBJ2-2,.,CASSLEGELAGELFF,TGTGCCAGCAGCTTAGAAGGGGAGCTGGCCGGGGAGCTGTTTTTT
.,TRBV25-1,TRBJ1-6,.,CASSPLYLRRAYNSPLHF,TGCGCCAGCAGCCCCCTTTACCTGAGGCGCGCCTATAATTCACCCCTCCACTTT